The 5 T cell receptor beta chains below come from one sample, sequenced in a study of T cell responses to AZD1222 COVID-19 vaccine. Profiling relied on immunoSEQ multiplex PCR, and the TCRdb table lists in-frame clones only, not all of them. The sample shows 100,000 to 150,000 clones, approximately 90% of them seen only once. Specimen: peripheral blood, collected 28 days after the second AZD1222 dose. These receptors originate from an adult who received the AZD1222 COVID-19 vaccine.

This rearrangement joins TRBV6-2 or TRBV6-3 to TRBJ2-5; possible D gene TRBD1, 6 bases. V was pared by 0 bases and J by 2 bases, with 7 bases between. This CDR3 region has 14 residues. In germline, CDR1 is MNHEY, CDR2 SVGEGT. In DNA, the CDR3 is TGTGCCAGCAGTTACTCCCAGGGGCAAGAGACCCAGTACTTC. Its protein product is CASSYSQGQETQYF.

This chain connects TRBV28 to TRBJ2-7; tentatively, D is TRBD2 (5 bases). The germline gives CDR1 MDHEN, CDR2 SYDVKM. The CDR3 runs to 13 residues. The ends were cut back, 7 bases at V and 3 bases at J, with 13 bases in the middle. CDR3 nucleotides: TGTGCCAGCAATTCCCTCCGGGGCTACGAGCAGTACTTC. Encoded protein: CASNSLRGYEQYF. Full variable domain (rest looked up from reference TRBV28 and TRBJ2-7): DVKVTQSSRYLVKRTGEKVFLECVQDMDHENMFWYRQDPGLGLRLIYFSYDVKMKEKGDIPEGYSVSREKKERFSLILESASTNQTSMYLCASNSLRGYEQYFGPGTRLTVT.

The chain combines TRBV9 with TRBJ1-3; D is undetermined. The V and J ends lost 7 bases and 1 base respectively, with 3 bases between them. Germline CDR1 is SGDLS and CDR2 is YYNGEE. The length of the CDR3 is 11 residues. The CDR3 DNA is TGTGCCAGCGGATCTGGAAACACCATATATTTT. Translating gives CASGSGNTIYF.

The genes are TRBV19 and TRBJ1-3; D is unclear. The CDR3 covers 15 residues. Germline-derived CDR1 and CDR2 are LNHDA and SQIVND (reference sequence). V shed 1 base and J shed 0 bases, with 7 bases lying between them. CDR3 nucleotides: TGTGCCAGTAGTATAGGCGGGGACTCTGGAAACACCATATATTTT. Its protein is CASSIGGDSGNTIYF.

The chain combines TRBV30 with TRBJ2-3; D perhaps matches TRBD2 (5 bases). The CDR3 spans 12 residues. Germline CDR1 GTSNPN, CDR2 SVGIG (reference sequence). With 5 bases removed from V and 2 bases from J, the gap between germline ends came to 8 bases. The CDR3 DNA is TGTGCCTGGGAGGGAAACACAGATACGCAGTATTTT. Amino acid sequence: CAWEGNTDTQYF.